Presented here are 16 T cell receptor beta chains from one specimen sequenced in a study of vaccination and CD4 T cells after COVID-19. Treatment given: approximately nine-day PBMC culture with coronavirus spike peptide pools or control peptides (ViraFEST assay). These receptors' antigens are unknown. Cultured CD4+ T-cell DNA underwent Oncomine TCR Beta short-read sequencing. TCRdb independently ran MiXCR on the PCR reads; one entry per CDR3 protein. The sample contains 16,000 or so distinct CDR3 sequences, around 56% of which appear only once. Sequencing input: CD4+ T cells from blood, cultured in vitro. The receptors derive from a human donor who had recovered from COVID-19.

The rearrangement joins TRBV7-2 to TRBJ2-5; 12 bases align to TRBD2. Germline CDR1 reads SGHTA; CDR2 reads FQGNSA. V gave up 1 base and J gave up 3 bases; unmatched junction bases: 9. This CDR3 is built from 18 residues. The CDR3 loop reads CASSLVTSGSMAEETQYF. The CDR3, as DNA: TGTGCCAGCAGCTTAGTGACTAGCGGGAGTATGGCTGAAGAGACCCAGTACTTC.

This clonotype occurred once. The V and J genes are TRBV11-2 and TRBJ2-7; TRBD2 is a possible D gene (6 bases). Trimming stripped 0 bases from V and 6 bases from J, with 6 bases between. The CDR3 sequence is 12 residues long. Germline lookup yields CDR1 SGHAT and CDR2 FQNNGV. CDR3 loop: CASSLEGGEQYF. CDR3 coding DNA: TGTGCCAGCAGCTTAGAGGGGGGCGAGCAGTACTTC.

The table lists this clonotype with a few counts. This chain links TRBV2 with TRBJ1-6; a possible D gene is TRBD1 (6 bases). The CDR3 has 14 amino acids. CDR1 and CDR2 from the germline V gene are SNHLY and FYNNEI. Trimming stripped 6 bases from V and 1 base from J, with 7 bases between. The CDR3 DNA sequence: TGTGCCAGCAGCGGGACATCCTATAATTCACCCCTCCACTTT. Its translation: CASSGTSYNSPLHF. Full variable domain (missing parts from reference TRBV2 and TRBJ1-6): EPEVTQTPSHQVTQMGQEVILRCVPISNHLYFYWYRQILGQKVEFLVSFYNNEISEKSEIFDDQFSVERPDGSNFTLKIRSTKLEDSAMYFCASSGTSYNSPLHFGNGTRLTVT.

The V and J genes are TRBV20-1 and TRBJ2-7; TRBD1 matches 8 bases. J gave up 5 bases and V 6 bases, and 9 bases lay outside the gene matches. The CDR3 covers 13 residues. Germline CDR1 reads DFQATT; CDR2 reads SNEGSKA (reference sequence). CDR3 loop: CSAIKGQENEQYF. CDR3 coding DNA: TGCAGTGCCATTAAGGGACAGGAGAACGAGCAGTACTTC.

This clonotype was counted a few times. The rearrangement links TRBV7-3 to TRBJ1-2; TRBD1 aligns across 11 bases. Trimming took 2 bases from V and 7 from J; bases not matched to a gene: 0. The CDR3 is made up of 13 amino acids. Looked up from germline, CDR1 is SGHTA and CDR2 is FQGTGA. The CDR3 region is CASSLGTGGGYTF. The CDR3 DNA reads TGTGCCAGCAGCTTAGGGACAGGGGGTGGCTACACCTTC. The full variable domain, completed using reference TRBV7-3 and TRBJ1-2, is GAGVSQTPSNKVTEKGKYVELRCDPISGHTALYWYRQSLGQGPEFLIYFQGTGAADDSGLPNDRFFAVRPEGSVSTLKIQRTERGDSAVYLCASSLGTGGGYTFGSGTRLTVV.

By share of the sample, this clonotype is medium-sized (0.01 to 0.1%). The chain links TRBV28 to TRBJ1-1; 10 nucleotides line up with TRBD1. The germline V gene encodes CDR1 MDHEN and CDR2 SYDVKM. The CDR3 sequence is 17 residues long. Losses at the gene ends were 8 bases for V and 4 bases for J; bases not matched to a gene: 16. The CDR3 sequence is CASGTGTGVVKLTEAFF. In DNA form, the CDR3 reads TGTGCCAGCGGAACCGGGACAGGGGTCGTTAAGCTCACTGAAGCTTTCTTT.

This sequence joins TRBV6-2 or TRBV6-3 and TRBJ2-5; D gene ambiguous. V was trimmed by 6 bases and J by 1 base, leaving 12 bases between them. Germline CDR1 MNHEY, CDR2 SVGEGT. The CDR3 loop spans 14 amino acids. CDR3 protein: CASSPQFVQETQYF. Written as DNA, the CDR3 is TGTGCCAGCAGCCCCCAGTTCGTCCAAGAGACCCAGTACTTC.

The genes are TRBV12-3 or TRBV12-4 and TRBJ2-3; D is possibly TRBD2 (5 bases). CDR3 length: 11 amino acids. The ends were cut back, 8 bases at V and 5 bases at J, with 8 bases in the middle. As DNA, the CDR3 is TGTGCCAGCCGACTACTAGATACGCAGTATTTT. Protein: CASRLLDTQYF.

This chain links TRBV15 with TRBJ2-1, with TRBD2 matching over 7 bases. J was trimmed by 4 bases and V by 8 bases; bases with no gene match: 5. The CDR3 extends over 13 amino acids. Germline V gene lookup returns CDR1 LNHNV and CDR2 YYDKDF (reference sequence). In DNA form, the CDR3 reads TGTGCCACCCAAGCGGGGCTATACAATGAGCAGTTCTTC. As protein: CATQAGLYNEQFF.

J is TRBJ2-3 and V is TRBV19; 8 bases map to TRBD2. This CDR3 comprises 16 residues. From germline, CDR1 is LNHDA and CDR2 SQIVND (reference sequence). Trimming at V came to 6 bases and at J to 1 base, leaving 9 bases not matched to a gene. The chain's CDR3 is CASSRAGGFGTDTQYF. In nucleotides, the CDR3 is TGTGCCAGTAGCCGGGCGGGGGGTTTTGGCACAGATACGCAGTATTTT.

The chain recombines TRBV28 with TRBJ2-7, with D perhaps given as TRBD1 or TRBD2 (7 bases each). This CDR3 has 16 amino acids. V lost 3 bases, J lost 3 bases, and 18 bases lay in between. In germline, CDR1 is MDHEN, CDR2 SYDVKM. CDR3 sequence: CASSLGGGGYYYEQYF. CDR3 DNA: TGTGCCAGCAGTTTGGGAGGGGGCGGCTACTACTACGAGCAGTACTTC.

This chain links TRBV28 with TRBJ1-1, with unresolved D. This CDR3 is 12 amino acids long. Deletions cut 7 bases from V and 10 bases from J, with 16 bases between. The germline V gene has CDR1 MDHEN and CDR2 SYDVKM. This chain's CDR3 is CASNRALPGAFF. CDR3 nucleotide sequence: TGTGCCAGCAATAGGGCTCTCCCTGGAGCTTTCTTT.

The J gene is TRBJ2-7, the V gene TRBV9, with D maybe TRBD2 (6 bases). V dropped 1 base and J dropped 6 bases, with 14 bases sitting between them. Germline CDR1 SGDLS, CDR2 YYNGEE. This CDR3 contains 14 residues. CDR3 residues: CASSVSGFGLEQYF. CDR3 DNA sequence: TGTGCCAGCAGCGTAAGCGGGTTCGGACTCGAGCAGTACTTC.

The gene calls are TRBV12-3 or TRBV12-4 and TRBJ2-3; no definite D call. This CDR3 region has 12 residues. V lost 5 bases, J lost 7 bases, and 10 bases lay in between. The CDR3 spells CASSEETYTQYF. The DNA of the CDR3 is TGTGCCAGCAGTGAGGAAACCTATACGCAGTATTTT.

This sequence joins TRBV5-4 and TRBJ1-1; TRBD1 agrees at 10 bases. The CDR3 loop spans 14 amino acids. Germline trimming cut 4 bases from V and 2 bases from J; bases unmatched to any gene: 2. Germline lookup yields CDR1 SGHNT and CDR2 YYREEE (reference sequence). CDR3 nucleotides: TGTGCCAGCAGCAGGACAGGGGGAAACACTGAAGCTTTCTTT. This codes for CASSRTGGNTEAFF.

The chain uses TRBV2 and TRBJ1-5; a weak D match, TRBD1 (5 bases). Germline assignment: CDR1 SNHLY and CDR2 FYNNEI. The CDR3 runs 15 residues. Trimming stripped 2 bases from V and 3 bases from J, with 11 bases between. CDR3 sequence reads: CASSELGHLNQPQHF. CDR3 bases: TGTGCCAGCAGTGAATTGGGGCATCTCAATCAGCCCCAGCATTTT.